This T cell receptor beta chain is drawn from a study of graft-versus-host responses after intestinal transplantation. Study as a whole: After anti-thymocyte globulin induction, recipients took tacrolimus and steroids for three to four years.

Measured with immunoSEQ multiplex PCR; TCRdb has only the in-frame clones, and not every one. Among about 85,000 clones, approximately 89% were seen once, and the ten largest hold 7% to 8.5%. The study's findings and limits: Peak circulating GvH clone levels tracked with early post-transplant HvG declines. Where graft-donor T cell macrochimerism was present, patients had high graft-versus-host to host-versus-graft clonal ratios in allografts.

Trimming took 5 bases from V and 7 from J; bases not matched to a gene: 12. The CDR3 has 16 residues. Germline V CDR1 and CDR2: LNHDA, SQIVND (reference sequence). With regard to this clone: Its specificity is unknown.

This clonotype was obtained from a human donor who was the organ donor for an intestinal transplant. The sequences come from unstimulated CD8+ T cells sorted from spleen or lymph node cells, collected before transplant. The J gene is TRBJ1-2, the V gene TRBV19, with TRBD1 matching over 11 bases. CDR3 sequence: CASSPGTGGRSVGYTF. The CDR3 DNA reads as TGTGCCAGTAGTCCCGGGACAGGGGGAAGGAGTGTTGGCTACACCTTC. Using reference TRBV19 and TRBJ1-2 for the parts outside the CDR3, the full variable domain is DGGITQSPKYLFRKEGQNVTLSCEQNLNHDAMYWYRQDPGQGLRLIYYSQIVNDFQKGDIAEGYSVSREKKESFPLTVTSAQKNPTAFYLCASSPGTGGRSVGYTFGSGTRLTVV.